Listed below are T cell receptor beta chains from one sample, sequenced in a study of cytomegalovirus exposure and HLA in healthy donors. Libraries were prepared by immunoSEQ multiplex PCR; TCRdb keeps only in-frame clonotypes and omits some of them. The sample consists of about 170,000 clones, about 72% of them appearing once. What was sequenced was PBMCs. These receptor sequences come from a human donor in good health. Both conserved end residues are part of each CDR3. Each record gives: CDR3 DNA, CDR3 protein, clone size, D gene, CDR3 length, J gene, V gene. The D gene is left open where the match is weak. Only part of the rows carry a size: once, few, many, or a class if the clone is expanded.

TGTGCCATCAGCCCCGGACAGAGGGGTGGCTACACCTTC | CAISPGQRGGYTF | few | . | 13 | TRBJ1-2 | TRBV10-3
TGCGCCAGCAGTTCACAGAACTACAATGAGCAGTTCTTC | CASSSQNYNEQFF | few | . | 13 | TRBJ2-1 | TRBV10-2
TGTGCCAGCAGCTTAAGGGGGGGCCGAACTGCCTACGAGCAGTACTTC | CASSLRGGRTAYEQYF | . | . | 16 | TRBJ2-7 | TRBV11-2
TGCGCCAGCAGCCAAGACTTGTTCGGACAGGGCAATCAGCCCCAGCATTTT | CASSQDLFGQGNQPQHF | . | TRBD1 | 17 | TRBJ1-5 | TRBV4-1
TGTGCCAGCAGCGTATCAACTAGCGGGGCCACGGGGGAGCTGTTTTTT | CASSVSTSGATGELFF | . | TRBD2 | 16 | TRBJ2-2 | TRBV5-4
TGTGCCATCAGGAGAGGACAGGGCGTTGGGACGAACACTGAAGCTTTCTTT | CAIRRGQGVGTNTEAFF | . | TRBD1 | 17 | TRBJ1-1 | TRBV10-3
TGCGCCAGCAGCTTGATCGGGACAGGGTTCAGTTCACCCCTCCACTTT | CASSLIGTGFSSPLHF | few | TRBD1 | 16 | TRBJ1-6 | TRBV5-1
TGTGCCATACTTTACTATGGCTACACCTTC | CAILYYGYTF | . | . | 10 | TRBJ1-2 | TRBV6-5
TGTGCCAGCAGCTTCCTCCAGGGCCCCACCTACGAGCAGTACTTC | CASSFLQGPTYEQYF | . | . | 15 | TRBJ2-7 | TRBV7-2
TGTGCCAGCAGCTTAGGTACAGGGAGTACTGAAGCTTTCTTT | CASSLGTGSTEAFF | few | . | 14 | TRBJ1-1 | TRBV7-2
TGTGCCAGCAGCCCAGACTCGGGGGACCTACGGCAAGAGACCCAGTACTTC | CASSPDSGDLRQETQYF | . | . | 17 | TRBJ2-5 | TRBV11-2
TGCGCCAGCAGCTCCGACGGGAGCTCCTATAATTCACCCCTCCACTTT | CASSSDGSSYNSPLHF | . | . | 16 | TRBJ1-6 | TRBV5-1
TGTGCCTGGAGCCCCGGGACTAGCGGGGGCATAAATACAGATACGCAGTATTTT | CAWSPGTSGGINTDTQYF | . | TRBD2 | 18 | TRBJ2-3 | TRBV30
TGCGCCAGCAGCCAAGACGGGAACCAGCCCCAGCATTTT | CASSQDGNQPQHF | once | . | 13 | TRBJ1-5 | TRBV4-1
TGTGCCAGCAGCCCTCCCGAAAGGGGATATGGCTACACCTTC | CASSPPERGYGYTF | few | . | 14 | TRBJ1-2 | TRBV5-4
TGCGCCAGCAGCCACCCCCCGGGACAGATTAGCAATCAGCCCCAGCATTTT | CASSHPPGQISNQPQHF | . | TRBD1 | 17 | TRBJ1-5 | TRBV4-1
TGTGCCAGCAGTGTTAGCGGTACGCAGTATTTT | CASSVSGTQYF | . | . | 11 | TRBJ2-3 | TRBV2
TGTGCCAGCAGGGCACGGCGGAGAAACACCATATATTTT | CASRARRRNTIYF | . | . | 13 | TRBJ1-3 | TRBV6-5
TGCGCCAGCAGCGAGGGACTAGCGGAGATAACCTACGAGCAGTACTTC | CASSEGLAEITYEQYF | once | TRBD2 | 16 | TRBJ2-7 | TRBV5-1
TGTGCCTGGAGTCCCCATAGAATGGAGACCCAGTACTTC | CAWSPHRMETQYF | . | . | 13 | TRBJ2-5 | TRBV30
TGTGCCAGCAGGCGGGACCAAAACACCGGGGAGCTGTTTTTT | CASRRDQNTGELFF | . | . | 14 | TRBJ2-2 | TRBV7-2
TGTGCCAGCAGTGACTCGTTCGGGGATGGCTACACCTTC | CASSDSFGDGYTF | . | . | 13 | TRBJ1-2 | TRBV6-4
TGCGCCAGCAGCCAAGATCGAGGGACAGGTGGCTACACCTTC | CASSQDRGTGGYTF | . | TRBD1 | 14 | TRBJ1-2 | TRBV4-1
TGTGCCAGCAGCTTAGAGTCTACGGGGCAGTACTTC | CASSLESTGQYF | . | . | 12 | TRBJ2-7 | TRBV11-2
TGCGCCAGCAGCTTTTCGGACACCGGGGAGCTGTTTTTT | CASSFSDTGELFF | . | . | 13 | TRBJ2-2 | TRBV5-1
TGTGCCAGCTCACCACCTGACAGCGGGTACACTGAAGCTTTCTTT | CASSPPDSGYTEAFF | . | . | 15 | TRBJ1-1 | TRBV18
TGCGCCAGCAGCTTGGGTCCCGGGACAGTCAATCTAAGGGCCCACGAGCAGTACTTC | CASSLGPGTVNLRAHEQYF | few | TRBD1 | 19 | TRBJ2-7 | TRBV5-1
TGTGCCAGTACTCGACAGGTACCCAATGAGCAGTTCTTC | CASTRQVPNEQFF | . | . | 13 | TRBJ2-1 | TRBV19
TGTGCCACCAGCAGAGTAGATCAGGGGATCTACGAGCAGTACTTC | CATSRVDQGIYEQYF | . | . | 15 | TRBJ2-7 | TRBV15
TGTGCCTGGAGCCATGGACAGGGGGCGAGGGAGCAGTACTTC | CAWSHGQGAREQYF | . | TRBD1 | 14 | TRBJ2-7 | TRBV30
TGTGCCAGCAGCTCCGACAGGGGGGGCTACACCTTC | CASSSDRGGYTF | . | TRBD1 | 12 | TRBJ1-2 | TRBV7-2
TGTGCCAGTAGTTCGGGAGACGGGGAGCTGTTTTTT | CASSSGDGELFF | once | . | 12 | TRBJ2-2 | TRBV19
TGTGCCAGCAGTGAATTTCAGGCCCATGGCTACACCTTC | CASSEFQAHGYTF | . | . | 13 | TRBJ1-2 | TRBV2
TGTGCCAGCGCACTCCAACACGGGCCAGGGGGCAACTATGGCTACACCTTC | CASALQHGPGGNYGYTF | . | TRBD1 | 17 | TRBJ1-2 | TRBV27
TGTGCCAGCAGCTTCACGGACAGGGGGGAGACCCAGTACTTC | CASSFTDRGETQYF | . | TRBD1 | 14 | TRBJ2-5 | TRBV7-9
TGTGCCAGCATGGGGGACAGGGTCCGCTCACCCCTCCACTTT | CASMGDRVRSPLHF | . | TRBD1 | 14 | TRBJ1-6 | TRBV2
TGTGCCATCAGTGAGGGGGGACAGGGCAACTATGGCTACACCTTC | CAISEGGQGNYGYTF | . | TRBD1 | 15 | TRBJ1-2 | TRBV10-3
TGTGCCTGGAGTATGGAGCCTGGTTCACCCCTCCACTTT | CAWSMEPGSPLHF | . | . | 13 | TRBJ1-6 | TRBV30
TGTGCCAGCAGCAGATCCGGGACAGGGGTGTACGAGCAGTACTTC | CASSRSGTGVYEQYF | few | TRBD1 | 15 | TRBJ2-7 | TRBV5-4